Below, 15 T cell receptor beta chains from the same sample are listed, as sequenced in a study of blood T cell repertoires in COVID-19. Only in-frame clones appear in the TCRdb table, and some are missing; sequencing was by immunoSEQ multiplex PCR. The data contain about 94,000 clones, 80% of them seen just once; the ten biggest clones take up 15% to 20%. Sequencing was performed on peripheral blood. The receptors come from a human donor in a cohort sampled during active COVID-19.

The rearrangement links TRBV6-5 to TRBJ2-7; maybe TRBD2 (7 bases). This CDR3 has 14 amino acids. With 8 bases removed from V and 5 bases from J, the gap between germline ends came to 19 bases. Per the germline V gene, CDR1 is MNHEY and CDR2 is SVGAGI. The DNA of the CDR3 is TGTGCCAGCCGAGGGGGGGAGATCATCCACGAGCAGTACTTC. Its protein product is CASRGGEIIHEQYF.

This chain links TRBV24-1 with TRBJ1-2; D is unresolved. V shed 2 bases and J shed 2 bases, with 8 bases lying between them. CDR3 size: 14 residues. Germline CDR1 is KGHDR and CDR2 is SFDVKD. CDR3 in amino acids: CATSDSRANYGYTF. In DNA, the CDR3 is TGTGCCACCAGTGATTCGAGAGCAAACTATGGCTACACCTTC.

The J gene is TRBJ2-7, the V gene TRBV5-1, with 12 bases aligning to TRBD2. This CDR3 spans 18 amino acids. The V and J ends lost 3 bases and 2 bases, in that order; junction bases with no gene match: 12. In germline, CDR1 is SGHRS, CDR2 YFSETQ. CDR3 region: CASSSTGTSGLPTYEQYF. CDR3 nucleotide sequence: TGCGCCAGCAGCTCAACCGGGACTAGCGGGCTCCCAACCTACGAGCAGTACTTC.

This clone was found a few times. The CDR3 coding sequence is TGTGCCAGCAGTTTAACAGACCCCAGGAAAGAAAAACTGTTTTTT. It encodes CASSLTDPRKEKLFF. This chain connects TRBV28 to TRBJ1-4; unclear D gene. In germline, CDR1 is MDHEN, CDR2 SYDVKM. Trimming cost V 2 bases and J 8 bases, with 15 bases left between them. There are 15 residues in the CDR3.

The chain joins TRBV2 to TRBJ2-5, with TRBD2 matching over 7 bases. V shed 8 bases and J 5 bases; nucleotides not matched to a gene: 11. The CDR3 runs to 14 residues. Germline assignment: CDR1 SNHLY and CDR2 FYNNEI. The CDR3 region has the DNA TGTGCCAGCTCCCAGCGGGATGGCGGGGAGACCCAGTACTTC. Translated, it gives CASSQRDGGETQYF. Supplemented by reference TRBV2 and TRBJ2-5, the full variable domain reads EPEVTQTPSHQVTQMGQEVILRCVPISNHLYFYWYRQILGQKVEFLVSFYNNEISEKSEIFDDQFSVERPDGSNFTLKIRSTKLEDSAMYFCASSQRDGGETQYFGPGTRLLVL.

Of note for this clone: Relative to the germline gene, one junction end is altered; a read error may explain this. This CDR3 is CASSYKSDRGPFF. In DNA, the CDR3 is TGTGCCAGCAGTTACAAGTCTGACAGGGGTCCTTTTTTC. This chain uses TRBV28 with TRBJ2-7; 8 nucleotides line up with TRBD1. This CDR3 has 13 amino acids. The germline CDR1 and CDR2 sequences are MDHEN and SYDVKM.

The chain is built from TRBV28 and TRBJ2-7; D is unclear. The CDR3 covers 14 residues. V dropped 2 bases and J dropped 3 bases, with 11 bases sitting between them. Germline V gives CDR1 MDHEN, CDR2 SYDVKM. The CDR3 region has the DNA TGTGCCAGCAGTTTACCTCCGTCAGACTACGAGCAGTACTTC. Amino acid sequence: CASSLPPSDYEQYF.

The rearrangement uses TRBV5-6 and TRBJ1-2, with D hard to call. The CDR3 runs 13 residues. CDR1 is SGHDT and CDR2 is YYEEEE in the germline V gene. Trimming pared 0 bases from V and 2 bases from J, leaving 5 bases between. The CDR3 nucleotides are TGTGCCAGCAGCTTGGATCCAAACTATGGCTACACCTTC. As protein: CASSLDPNYGYTF. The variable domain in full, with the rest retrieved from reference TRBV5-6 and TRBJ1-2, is DAGVTQSPTHLIKTRGQQVTLRCSPKSGHDTVSWYQQALGQGPQFIFQYYEEEERQRGNFPDRFSGHQFPNYSSELNVNALLLGDSALYLCASSLDPNYGYTFGSGTRLTVV.

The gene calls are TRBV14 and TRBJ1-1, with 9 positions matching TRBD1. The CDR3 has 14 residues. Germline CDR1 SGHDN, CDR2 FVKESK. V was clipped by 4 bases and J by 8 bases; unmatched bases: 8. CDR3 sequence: CASSPWTGASEAFF. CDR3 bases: TGTGCCAGCAGCCCCTGGACAGGGGCATCCGAAGCTTTCTTT.

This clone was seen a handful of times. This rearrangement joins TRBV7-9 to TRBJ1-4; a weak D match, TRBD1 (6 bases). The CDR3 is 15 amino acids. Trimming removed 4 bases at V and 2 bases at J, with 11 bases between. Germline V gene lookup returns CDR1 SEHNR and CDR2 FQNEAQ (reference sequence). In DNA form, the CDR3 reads TGTGCCAGCAGCTCCTACAGGGAGACTAATGAAAAACTGTTTTTT. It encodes CASSSYRETNEKLFF. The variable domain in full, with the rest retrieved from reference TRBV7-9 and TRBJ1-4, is DTGVSQNPRHKITKRGQNVTFRCDPISEHNRLYWYRQTLGQGPEFLTYFQNEAQLEKSRLLSDRFSAERPKGSFSTLEIQRTEQGDSAMYLCASSSYRETNEKLFFGSGTQLSVL.

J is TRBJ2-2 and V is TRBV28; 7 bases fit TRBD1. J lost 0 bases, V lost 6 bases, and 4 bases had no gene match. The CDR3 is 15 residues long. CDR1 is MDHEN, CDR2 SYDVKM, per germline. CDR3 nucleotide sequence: TGTGCCAGCAGCTGGACAGGCCCGAACACCGGGGAGCTGTTTTTT. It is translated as CASSWTGPNTGELFF.

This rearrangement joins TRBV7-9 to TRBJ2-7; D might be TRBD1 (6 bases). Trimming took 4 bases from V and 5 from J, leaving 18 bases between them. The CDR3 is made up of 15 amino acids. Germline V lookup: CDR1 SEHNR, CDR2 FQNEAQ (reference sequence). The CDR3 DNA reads TGTGCCAGCAGCTGGACCCGGGCAGGGGCCCACGAGCAGTACTTC. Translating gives CASSWTRAGAHEQYF.

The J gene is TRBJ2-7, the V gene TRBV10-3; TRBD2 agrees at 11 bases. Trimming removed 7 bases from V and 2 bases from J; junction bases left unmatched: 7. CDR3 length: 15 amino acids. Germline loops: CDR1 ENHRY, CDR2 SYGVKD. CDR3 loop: CAINKGLAGAYEQYF. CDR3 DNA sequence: TGTGCCATCAATAAAGGACTAGCGGGCGCCTACGAGCAGTACTTC.

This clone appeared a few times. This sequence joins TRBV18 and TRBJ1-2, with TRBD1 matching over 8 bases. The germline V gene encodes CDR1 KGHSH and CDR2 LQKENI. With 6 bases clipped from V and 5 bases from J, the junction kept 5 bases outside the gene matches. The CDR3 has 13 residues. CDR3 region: CASSSTGGYGYTF. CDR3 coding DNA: TGTGCCAGCTCGTCAACAGGGGGGTATGGCTACACCTTC. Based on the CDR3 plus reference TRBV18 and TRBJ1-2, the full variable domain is NAGVMQNPRHLVRRRGQEARLRCSPMKGHSHVYWYRQLPEEGLKFMVYLQKENIIDESGMPKERFSAEFPKEGPSILRIQQVVRGDSAAYFCASSSTGGYGYTFGSGTRLTVV.

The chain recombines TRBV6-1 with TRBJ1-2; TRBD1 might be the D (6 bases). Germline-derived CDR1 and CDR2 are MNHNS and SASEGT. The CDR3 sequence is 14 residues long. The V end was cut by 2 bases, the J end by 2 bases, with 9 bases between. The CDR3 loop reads CASSEWGRNYGYTF. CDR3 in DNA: TGTGCCAGCAGTGAATGGGGGCGGAACTATGGCTACACCTTC.